This T cell receptor beta chain emerged from a study of cytomegalovirus exposure and HLA in healthy donors. At the level of the study: Just over 80% of more than 300 genotyped donors fell in the Caucasian-associated ancestry cluster.

Per germline, CDR1 SGHNT and CDR2 YENEEA. The CDR3 totals 15 residues. Trimming at V came to 4 bases and at J to 0 bases, leaving 4 bases not matched to a gene. The PCR used 60 Vbeta and 13 Jbeta primers. Method: immunoSEQ multiplex PCR; TCRdb's copy keeps in-frame clones and lacks some. The sample lists approximately 150,000 clones; roughly 74% were seen once. General study points: HLA-A and HLA-B allele assignments for most subjects were reportedly predicted accurately using TCR beta sequences. Versus the roughly 690-donor mean, an Asian-associated ancestry cluster reportedly showed fewer N-insertions in a later analysis.

Turning to this clone: Antigen specificity is unknown.

This clonotype originated in a man aged 35 to 55 in good health and CMV-seronegative. The sample was PBMCs. The V call is TRBV11-3, the J call TRBJ2-3; the match to TRBD1 covers 7 bases. The CDR3 DNA reads as TGTGCCAGCAGCTACGGGACAGTTAGCACAGATACGCAGTATTTT. This codes for CASSYGTVSTDTQYF.